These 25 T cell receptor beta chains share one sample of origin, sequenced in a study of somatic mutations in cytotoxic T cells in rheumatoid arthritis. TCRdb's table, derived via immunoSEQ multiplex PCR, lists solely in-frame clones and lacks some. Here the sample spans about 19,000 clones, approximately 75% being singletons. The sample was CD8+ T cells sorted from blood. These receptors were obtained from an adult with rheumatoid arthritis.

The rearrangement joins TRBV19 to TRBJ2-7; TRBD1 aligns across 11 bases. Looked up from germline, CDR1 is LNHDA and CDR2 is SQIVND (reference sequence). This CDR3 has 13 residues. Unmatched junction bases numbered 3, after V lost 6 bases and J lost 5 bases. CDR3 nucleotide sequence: TGTGCCAGTAGAGGACAGGGGGCCGACGAGCAGTACTTC. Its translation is CASRGQGADEQYF.

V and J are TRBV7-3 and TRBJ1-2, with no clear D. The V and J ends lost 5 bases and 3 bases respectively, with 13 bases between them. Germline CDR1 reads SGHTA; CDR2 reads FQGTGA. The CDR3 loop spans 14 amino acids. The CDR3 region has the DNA TGTGCCAGCAGCCCTCATCCGGGAGACTATGGCTACACCTTC. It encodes CASSPHPGDYGYTF.

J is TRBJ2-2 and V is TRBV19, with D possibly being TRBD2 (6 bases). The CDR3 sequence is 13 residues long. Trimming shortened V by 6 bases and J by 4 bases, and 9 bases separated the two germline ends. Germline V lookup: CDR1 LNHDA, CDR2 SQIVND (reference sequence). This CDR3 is CASRKEGTGELFF. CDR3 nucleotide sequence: TGTGCCAGTAGAAAGGAGGGCACCGGGGAGCTGTTTTTT.

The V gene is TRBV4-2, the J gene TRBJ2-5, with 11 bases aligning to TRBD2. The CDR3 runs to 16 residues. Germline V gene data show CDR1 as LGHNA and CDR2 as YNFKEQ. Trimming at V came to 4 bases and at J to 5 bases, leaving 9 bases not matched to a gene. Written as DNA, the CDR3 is TGTGCCAGCAGCCGAACCGGGACTAGCGGTGGGGAGACCCAGTACTTC. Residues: CASSRTGTSGGETQYF.

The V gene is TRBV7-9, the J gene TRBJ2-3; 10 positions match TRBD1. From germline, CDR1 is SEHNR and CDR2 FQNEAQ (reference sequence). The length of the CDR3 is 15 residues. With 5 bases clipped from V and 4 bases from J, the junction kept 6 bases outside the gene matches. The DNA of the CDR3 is TGTGCCAGCAGCACCCGACAGGGGGCTTCAGATACGCAGTATTTT. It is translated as CASSTRQGASDTQYF.

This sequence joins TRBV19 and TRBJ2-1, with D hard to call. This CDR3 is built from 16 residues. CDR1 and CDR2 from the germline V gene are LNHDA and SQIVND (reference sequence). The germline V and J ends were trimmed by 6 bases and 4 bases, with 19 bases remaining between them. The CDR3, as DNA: TGTGCCAGTAGCCAGGTTTTGGAGCAGCTTTACAATGAGCAGTTCTTC. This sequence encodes CASSQVLEQLYNEQFF.

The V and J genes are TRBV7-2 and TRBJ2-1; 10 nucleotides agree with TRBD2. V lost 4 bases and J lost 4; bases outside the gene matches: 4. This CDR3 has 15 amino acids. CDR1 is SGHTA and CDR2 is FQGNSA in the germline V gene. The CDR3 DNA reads TGTGCCAGCAGCTACCTAGCGGGGGCTTACAATGAGCAGTTCTTC. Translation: CASSYLAGAYNEQFF.

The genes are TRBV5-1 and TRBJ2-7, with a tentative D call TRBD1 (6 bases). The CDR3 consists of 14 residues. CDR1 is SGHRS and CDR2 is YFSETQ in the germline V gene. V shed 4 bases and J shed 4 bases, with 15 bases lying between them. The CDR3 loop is CASSTGQMGYEQYF. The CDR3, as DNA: TGCGCCAGCAGCACAGGACAGATGGGGTACGAGCAGTACTTC.

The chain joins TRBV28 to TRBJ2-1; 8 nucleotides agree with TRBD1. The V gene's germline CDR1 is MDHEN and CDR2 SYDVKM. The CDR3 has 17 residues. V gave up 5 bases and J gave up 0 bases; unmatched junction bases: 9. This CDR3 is CASSTRTGKSSYNEQFF. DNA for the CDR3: TGTGCCAGCAGTACCCGGACAGGGAAAAGCTCCTACAATGAGCAGTTCTTC.

The CDR3 here is CASSSKNYNEQFF. CDR3 nucleotide sequence: TGTGCCAGTAGTTCAAAGAACTACAATGAGCAGTTCTTC. The chain joins TRBV19 to TRBJ2-1; unclear D gene. CDR1 is LNHDA, CDR2 SQIVND, per germline (reference sequence). Trimming took 5 bases from V and 3 from J, leaving 8 bases between them. The CDR3 sequence is 13 residues long. The full variable domain, rest sourced from reference TRBV19 and TRBJ2-1, is DGGITQSPKYLFRKEGQNVTLSCEQNLNHDAMYWYRQDPGQGLRLIYYSQIVNDFQKGDIAEGYSVSREKKESFPLTVTSAQKNPTAFYLCASSSKNYNEQFFGPGTRLTVL.

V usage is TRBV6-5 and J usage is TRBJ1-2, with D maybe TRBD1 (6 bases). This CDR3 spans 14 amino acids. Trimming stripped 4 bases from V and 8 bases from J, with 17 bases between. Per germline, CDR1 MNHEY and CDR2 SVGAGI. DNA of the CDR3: TGTGCCAGCAGTTTCTCGCCGGGGGCGGGCGGCTACACCTTC. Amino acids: CASSFSPGAGGYTF.

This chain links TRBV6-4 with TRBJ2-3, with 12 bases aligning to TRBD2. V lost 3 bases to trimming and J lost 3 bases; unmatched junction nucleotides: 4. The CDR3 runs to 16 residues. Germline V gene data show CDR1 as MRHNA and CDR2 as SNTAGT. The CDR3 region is CASSETGTSGTDTQYF. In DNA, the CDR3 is TGTGCCAGCAGTGAAACCGGGACTAGCGGGACAGATACGCAGTATTTT.

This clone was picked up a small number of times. In nucleotides, the CDR3 is TGTGCCTGGAGTGTACAACTCCCAAATGAGCAGTTCTTC. This gives the protein CAWSVQLPNEQFF. The chain employs TRBV30 and TRBJ2-1, with D unclear. Germline-derived CDR1 and CDR2 are GTSNPN and SVGIG (reference sequence). The V end lost 0 bases, the J end lost 7 bases, and 10 bases lay between the germline ends. The CDR3 is made up of 13 amino acids.

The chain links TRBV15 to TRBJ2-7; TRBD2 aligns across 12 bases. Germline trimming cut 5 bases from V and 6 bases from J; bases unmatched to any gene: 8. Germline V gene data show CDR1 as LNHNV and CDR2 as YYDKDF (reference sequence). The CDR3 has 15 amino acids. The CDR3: CATSSWTSGIFEQYF. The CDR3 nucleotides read TGTGCCACCAGCTCATGGACTAGCGGGATCTTCGAGCAGTACTTC. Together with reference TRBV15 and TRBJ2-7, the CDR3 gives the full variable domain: DAMVIQNPRYQVTQFGKPVTLSCSQTLNHNVMYWYQQKSSQAPKLLFHYYDKDFNNEADTPDNFQSRRPNTSFCFLDIRSPGLGDTAMYLCATSSWTSGIFEQYFGPGTRLTVT.

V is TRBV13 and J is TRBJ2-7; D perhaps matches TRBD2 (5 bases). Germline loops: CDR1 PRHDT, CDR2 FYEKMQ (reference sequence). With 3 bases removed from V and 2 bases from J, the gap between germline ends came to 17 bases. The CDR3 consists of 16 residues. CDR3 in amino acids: CASSLGRSGIPYEQYF. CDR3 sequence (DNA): TGTGCCAGCAGCTTGGGTAGGAGCGGAATACCCTACGAGCAGTACTTC.

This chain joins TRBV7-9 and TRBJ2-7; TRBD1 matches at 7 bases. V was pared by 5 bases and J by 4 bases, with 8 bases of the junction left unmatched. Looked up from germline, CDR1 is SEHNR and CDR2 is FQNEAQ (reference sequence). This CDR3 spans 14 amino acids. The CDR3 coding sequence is TGTGCCAGCAGCCTCACGGGACAGTGGTACGAGCAGTACTTC. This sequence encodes CASSLTGQWYEQYF. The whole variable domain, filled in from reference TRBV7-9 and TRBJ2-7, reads DTGVSQNPRHKITKRGQNVTFRCDPISEHNRLYWYRQTLGQGPEFLTYFQNEAQLEKSRLLSDRFSAERPKGSFSTLEIQRTEQGDSAMYLCASSLTGQWYEQYFGPGTRLTVT.

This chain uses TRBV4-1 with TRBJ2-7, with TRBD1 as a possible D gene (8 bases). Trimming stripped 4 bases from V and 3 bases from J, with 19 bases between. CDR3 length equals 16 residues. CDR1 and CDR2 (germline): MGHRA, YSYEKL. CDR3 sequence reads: CASSPLATGEGYEQYF. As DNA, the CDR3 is TGCGCCAGCAGCCCACTGGCGACAGGGGAGGGCTACGAGCAGTACTTC.

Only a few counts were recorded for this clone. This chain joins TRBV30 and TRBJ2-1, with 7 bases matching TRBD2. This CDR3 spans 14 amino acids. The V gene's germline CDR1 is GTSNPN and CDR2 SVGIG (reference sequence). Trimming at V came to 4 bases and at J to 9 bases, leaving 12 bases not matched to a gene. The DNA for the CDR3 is TGTGCCTGGACTCTTAGCGGGCCGGGTACTGAGCAGTTCTTC. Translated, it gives CAWTLSGPGTEQFF.

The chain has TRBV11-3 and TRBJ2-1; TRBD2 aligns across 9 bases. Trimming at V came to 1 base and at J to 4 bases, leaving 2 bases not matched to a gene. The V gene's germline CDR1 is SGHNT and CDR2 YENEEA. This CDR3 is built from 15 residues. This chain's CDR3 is CASSLVAGGYNEQFF. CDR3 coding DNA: TGTGCCAGCAGCTTAGTTGCGGGGGGGTACAATGAGCAGTTCTTC.

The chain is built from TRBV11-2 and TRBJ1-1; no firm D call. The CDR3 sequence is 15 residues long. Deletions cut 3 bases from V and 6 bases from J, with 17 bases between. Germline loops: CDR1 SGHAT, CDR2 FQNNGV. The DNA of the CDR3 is TGTGCCAGCAGCTTTGTGAAGCCTCAGAGCGCTGAAGCTTTCTTT. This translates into CASSFVKPQSAEAFF.

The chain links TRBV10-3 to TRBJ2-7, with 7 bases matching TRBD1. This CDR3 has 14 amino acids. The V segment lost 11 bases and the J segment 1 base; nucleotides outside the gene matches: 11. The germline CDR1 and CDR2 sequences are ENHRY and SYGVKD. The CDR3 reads CASQGDRDSYEQYF. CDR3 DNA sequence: TGTGCCTCCCAGGGTGACAGGGATTCCTACGAGCAGTACTTC.

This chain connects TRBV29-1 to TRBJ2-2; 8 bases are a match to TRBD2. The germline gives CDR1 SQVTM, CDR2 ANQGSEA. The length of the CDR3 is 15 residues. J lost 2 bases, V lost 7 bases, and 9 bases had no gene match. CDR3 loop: CSAIVAGGNTGELFF. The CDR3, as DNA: TGCAGCGCTATCGTCGCGGGGGGTAACACCGGGGAGCTGTTTTTT.

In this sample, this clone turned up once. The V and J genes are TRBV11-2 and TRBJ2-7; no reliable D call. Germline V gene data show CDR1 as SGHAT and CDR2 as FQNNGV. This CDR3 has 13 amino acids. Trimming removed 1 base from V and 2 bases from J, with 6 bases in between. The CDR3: CASSLGVTYEQYF. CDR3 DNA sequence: TGTGCCAGCAGCTTAGGCGTAACCTACGAGCAGTACTTC.

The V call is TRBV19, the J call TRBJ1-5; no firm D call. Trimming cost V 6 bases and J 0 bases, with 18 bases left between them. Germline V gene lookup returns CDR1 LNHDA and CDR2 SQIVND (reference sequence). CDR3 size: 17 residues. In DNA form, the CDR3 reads TGTGCCAGTAGCGGGGTCCCGACGGAATATAGCAATCAGCCCCAGCATTTT. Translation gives CASSGVPTEYSNQPQHF.

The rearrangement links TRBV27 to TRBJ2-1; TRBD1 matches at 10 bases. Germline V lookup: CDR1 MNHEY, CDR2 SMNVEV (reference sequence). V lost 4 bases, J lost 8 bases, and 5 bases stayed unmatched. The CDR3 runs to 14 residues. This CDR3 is CASSSRDRGHEQFF. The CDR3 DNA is TGTGCCAGCAGTTCTAGGGACAGGGGCCATGAGCAGTTCTTC.